These T cell receptor beta chains were read from a single sample in a study of blood T cell repertoires in COVID-19. The repertoire was sequenced with immunoSEQ multiplex PCR; TCRdb's copy has only in-frame clones and lacks some. The sample contains 200,000 or so clones, 80% to 90% of which appear only once. The sequenced sample was peripheral blood. The origin of the receptors is a man aged 65-85 years with active or convalescent COVID-19. Both conserved end residues are trimmed from each CDR3.

cdr3_length	v_call	j_call	cdr3_aa
11	TRBV2	TRBJ2-1	ASRVARYNEQF
11	TRBV11-3	TRBJ2-2	ASSLQGPGELF
15	TRBV7-9	TRBJ1-5	ASSFREGGLSNQPQH
16	TRBV23-1	TRBJ1-2	ASSQPRNSLGHNYGYT
11	TRBV5-4	TRBJ2-7	ASSLDQTYEQY
14	TRBV4-3	TRBJ2-1	ASSQEEGTGHNEQF
13	TRBV9	TRBJ2-3	ASSGPGLVADTQY
15	TRBV23-1	TRBJ2-3	ASSQYLGGEITDTQY
14	TRBV7-6	TRBJ2-7	ASSLSPPGQGVEQY
13	TRBV5-1	TRBJ1-2	ASSLDGGRVYGYT
12	TRBV4-1	TRBJ1-2	ASSQVEGFYGYT
13	TRBV15	TRBJ1-3	ATSTNTGAGNTIY
16	TRBV3-1/TRBV3-2	TRBJ1-6	ASSFRTSPSSYNSPLH
13	TRBV5-4	TRBJ2-5	ASNLAGRRTETQY
10	TRBV2	TRBJ2-7	ASKRDSYEQY
18	TRBV6-4	TRBJ2-3	ASSATGTSGGAFRTDTQY
14	TRBV28	TRBJ1-4	ASSFDPGGSNEKLF
14	TRBV6-1	TRBJ2-5	ASSEMWTGGQETQY
12	TRBV7-2	TRBJ2-2	ASSLVQSTGELF
14	TRBV4-3	TRBJ2-6	ASSQEPSSGANVLT
13	TRBV2	TRBJ2-3	ASSEVAEYSDTQY
12	TRBV5-5	TRBJ1-5	ASSLAGGNQPQH
17	TRBV7-2	TRBJ2-1	ASSSYPLGSSSSYNEQF
12	TRBV7-2	TRBJ2-7	ASSSGLAGGHQY
13	TRBV10-3	TRBJ2-6	GHGATNSGANVLT
10	TRBV6-2/TRBV6-3	TRBJ1-2	ASSPDRYGYT
13	TRBV5-1	TRBJ2-3	ASSFSGARTDTQY
10	TRBV27	TRBJ2-7	ASSSTGLEQY
11	TRBV14	TRBJ2-7	ASSQDSVYEQY
11	TRBV10-3	TRBJ1-2	AISRDRVYGYT
14	TRBV3-1/TRBV3-2	TRBJ2-7	ASSQDPAGVPYEQY
13	TRBV5-1	TRBJ2-7	ASSAGTSGIYEQY
11	TRBV14	TRBJ1-1	ASSQYGMVEAF
11	TRBV2	TRBJ1-2	ASRERQGLRDT
12	TRBV10-3	TRBJ2-5	AISDSLFEETQY
11	TRBV4-1	TRBJ1-1	ASSQGQGTEAF
15	TRBV11-2	TRBJ2-1	ASSPWGLAGNYNEQF
12	TRBV27	TRBJ2-3	ASSFGRGTDTQY
14	TRBV19	TRBJ2-3	ASSIPTGSGADTQY
14	TRBV11-2	TRBJ2-5	ASRLRTGTLQETQY
13	TRBV12-5	TRBJ2-3	ASGKTSGGLDTQY
14	TRBV7-2	TRBJ2-5	ASSRTGTSIRETQY
9	TRBV7-9	TRBJ2-1	ASSPGHEQF
12	TRBV5-1	TRBJ1-1	ASILTGSGTEAF
13	TRBV6-6	TRBJ2-1	ASSLTSGRYNEQF
14	TRBV19	TRBJ2-6	ASSIQGARGANVLT
13	TRBV10-2	TRBJ1-6	ASRDRGQYNSPLH
11	TRBV5-4	TRBJ1-2	ASSLSGVYGYT
11	TRBV5-4	TRBJ2-3	ASSFYEADTQY
13	TRBV6-2/TRBV6-3	TRBJ2-1	ASSYGGSGSVEQF
14	TRBV5-8	TRBJ1-5	ASSFLEGVGNQPQH